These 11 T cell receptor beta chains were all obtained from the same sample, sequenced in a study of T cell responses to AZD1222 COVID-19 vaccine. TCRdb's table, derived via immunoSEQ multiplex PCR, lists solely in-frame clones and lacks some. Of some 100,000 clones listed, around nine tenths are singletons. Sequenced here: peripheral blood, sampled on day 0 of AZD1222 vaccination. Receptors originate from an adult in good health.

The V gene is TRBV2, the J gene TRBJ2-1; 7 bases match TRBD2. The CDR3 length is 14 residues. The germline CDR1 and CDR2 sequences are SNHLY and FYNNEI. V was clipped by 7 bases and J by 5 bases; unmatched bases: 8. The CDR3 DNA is TGTGCCAGCATCCTAACGGGGGGAAACAATGAGCAGTTCTTC. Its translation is CASILTGGNNEQFF.

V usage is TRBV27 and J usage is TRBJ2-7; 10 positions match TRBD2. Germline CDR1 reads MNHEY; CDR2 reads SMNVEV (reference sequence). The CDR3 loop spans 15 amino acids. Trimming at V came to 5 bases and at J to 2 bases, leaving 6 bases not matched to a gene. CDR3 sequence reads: CASSLAGAGTYEQYF. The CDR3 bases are TGTGCCAGCAGTCTAGCGGGGGCCGGAACCTACGAGCAGTACTTC.

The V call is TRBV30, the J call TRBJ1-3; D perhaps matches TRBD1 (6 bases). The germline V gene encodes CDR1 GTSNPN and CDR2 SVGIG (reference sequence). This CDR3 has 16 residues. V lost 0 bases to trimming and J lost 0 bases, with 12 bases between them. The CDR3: CAWSVTLTGSGNTIYF. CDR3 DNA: TGTGCCTGGAGTGTCACCTTGACAGGCTCTGGAAACACCATATATTTT.

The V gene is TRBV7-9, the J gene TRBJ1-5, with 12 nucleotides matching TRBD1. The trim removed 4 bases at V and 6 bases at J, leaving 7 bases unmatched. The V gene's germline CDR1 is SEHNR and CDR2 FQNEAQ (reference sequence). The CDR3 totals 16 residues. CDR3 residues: CASSWGTGGEGQPQHF. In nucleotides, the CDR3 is TGTGCCAGCAGCTGGGGGACAGGGGGCGAGGGTCAGCCCCAGCATTTT.

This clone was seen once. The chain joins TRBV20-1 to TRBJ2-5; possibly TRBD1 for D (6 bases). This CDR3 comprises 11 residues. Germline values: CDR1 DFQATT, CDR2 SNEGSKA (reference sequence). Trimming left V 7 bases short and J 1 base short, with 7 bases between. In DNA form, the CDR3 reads TGCAGTGGGGACATCCAAGAGACCCAGTACTTC. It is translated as CSGDIQETQYF.

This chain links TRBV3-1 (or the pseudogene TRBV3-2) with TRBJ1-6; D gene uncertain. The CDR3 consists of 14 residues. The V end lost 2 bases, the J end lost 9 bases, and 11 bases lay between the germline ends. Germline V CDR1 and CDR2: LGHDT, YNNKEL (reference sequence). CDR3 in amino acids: CASSQTPSGSPLHF. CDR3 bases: TGTGCCAGCAGCCAAACCCCCTCGGGTTCACCCCTCCACTTT.

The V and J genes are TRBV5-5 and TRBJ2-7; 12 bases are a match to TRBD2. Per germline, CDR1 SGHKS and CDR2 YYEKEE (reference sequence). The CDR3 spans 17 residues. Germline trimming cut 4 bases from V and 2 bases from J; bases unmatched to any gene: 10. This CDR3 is CASSPTSGGRLAYEQYF. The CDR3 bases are TGTGCCAGCAGCCCGACTAGCGGGGGCCGACTTGCCTACGAGCAGTACTTC.

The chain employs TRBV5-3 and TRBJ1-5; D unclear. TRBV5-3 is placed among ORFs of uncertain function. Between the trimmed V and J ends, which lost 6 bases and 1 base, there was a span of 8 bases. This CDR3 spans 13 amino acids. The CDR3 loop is CARTLQSNQPQHF. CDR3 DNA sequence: TGTGCCAGAACCTTACAGAGCAATCAGCCCCAGCATTTT.

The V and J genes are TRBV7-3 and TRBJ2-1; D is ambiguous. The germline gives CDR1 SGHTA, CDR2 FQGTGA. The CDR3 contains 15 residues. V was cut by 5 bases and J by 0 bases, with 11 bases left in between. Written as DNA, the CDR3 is TGTGCCAGCAGCCCCGGTTATAGCTCCTACAATGAGCAGTTCTTC. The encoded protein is CASSPGYSSYNEQFF.

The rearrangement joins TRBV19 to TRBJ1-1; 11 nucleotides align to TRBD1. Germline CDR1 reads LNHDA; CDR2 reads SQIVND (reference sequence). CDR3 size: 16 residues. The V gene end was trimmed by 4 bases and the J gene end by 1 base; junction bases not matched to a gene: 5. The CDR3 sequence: CASSSGQGAGNTEAFF. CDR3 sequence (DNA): TGTGCCAGTAGTAGCGGACAGGGGGCTGGGAACACTGAAGCTTTCTTT.

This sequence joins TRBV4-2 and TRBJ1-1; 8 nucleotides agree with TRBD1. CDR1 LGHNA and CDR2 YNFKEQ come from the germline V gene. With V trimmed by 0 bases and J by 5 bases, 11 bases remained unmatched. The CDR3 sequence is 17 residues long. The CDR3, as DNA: TGTGCCAGCAGCCAAGACCCCCCAGACAGGGGAGTAACTGAAGCTTTCTTT. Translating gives CASSQDPPDRGVTEAFF.